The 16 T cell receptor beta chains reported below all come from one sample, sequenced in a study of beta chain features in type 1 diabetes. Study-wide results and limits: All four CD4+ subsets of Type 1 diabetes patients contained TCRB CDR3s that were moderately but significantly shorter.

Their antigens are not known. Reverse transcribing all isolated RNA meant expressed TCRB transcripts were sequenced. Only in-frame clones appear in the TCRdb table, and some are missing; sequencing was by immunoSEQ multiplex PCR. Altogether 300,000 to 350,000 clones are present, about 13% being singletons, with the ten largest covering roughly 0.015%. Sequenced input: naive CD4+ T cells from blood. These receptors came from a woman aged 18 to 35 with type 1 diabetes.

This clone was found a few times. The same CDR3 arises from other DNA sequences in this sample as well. CDR3 residues: CASSLAGTEAFF. CDR3 nucleotide sequence: TGTGCCAGCAGCTTGGCGGGTACTGAAGCTTTCTTT. The chain employs TRBV11-2 and TRBJ1-1, with D hard to call. From germline, CDR1 is SGHAT and CDR2 FQNNGV. The CDR3 is made up of 12 amino acids. Trimming removed 3 bases from V and 5 bases from J, with 7 bases in between.

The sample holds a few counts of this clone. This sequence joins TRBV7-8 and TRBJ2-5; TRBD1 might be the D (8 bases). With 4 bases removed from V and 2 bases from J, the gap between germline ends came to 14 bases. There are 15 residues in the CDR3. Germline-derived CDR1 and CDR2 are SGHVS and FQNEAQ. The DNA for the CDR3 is TGTGCCAGCAGCTCCGGACAGGGAGGGCAAGAGACCCAGTACTTC. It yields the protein CASSSGQGGQETQYF.

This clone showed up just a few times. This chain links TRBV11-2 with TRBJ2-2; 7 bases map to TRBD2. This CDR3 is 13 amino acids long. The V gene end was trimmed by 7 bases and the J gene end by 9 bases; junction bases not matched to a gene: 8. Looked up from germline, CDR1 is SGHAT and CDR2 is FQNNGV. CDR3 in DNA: TGTGCCAGCATTGGGGGGGTTCCTCGGGAGCTGTTTTTT. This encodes CASIGGVPRELFF.

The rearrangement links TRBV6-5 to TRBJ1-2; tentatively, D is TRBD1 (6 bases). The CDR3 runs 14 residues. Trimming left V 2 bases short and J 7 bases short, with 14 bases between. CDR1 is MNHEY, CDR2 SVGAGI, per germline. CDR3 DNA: TGTGCCAGCAGTTACACTGTCCAGGGGTCTGGCTACACCTTC. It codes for CASSYTVQGSGYTF.

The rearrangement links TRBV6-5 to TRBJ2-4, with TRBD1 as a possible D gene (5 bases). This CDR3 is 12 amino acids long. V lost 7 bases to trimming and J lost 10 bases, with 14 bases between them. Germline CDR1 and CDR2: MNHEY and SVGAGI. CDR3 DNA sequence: TGTGCCAGCACTTCTATAGGGGCAATTCAGTACTTC. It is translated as CASTSIGAIQYF.

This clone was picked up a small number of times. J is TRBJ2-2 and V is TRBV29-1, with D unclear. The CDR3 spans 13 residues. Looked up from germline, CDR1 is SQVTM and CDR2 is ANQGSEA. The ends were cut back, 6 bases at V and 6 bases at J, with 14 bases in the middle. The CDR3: CSVRLILSGELFF. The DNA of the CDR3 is TGCAGCGTCAGACTGATTCTCTCCGGGGAGCTGTTTTTT.

CDR3 DNA sequence: TGTGCCAGCCAGACTAGCGGTTACAATGAGCAGTTCTTC. Translated: CASQTSGYNEQFF. The chain carries TRBV6-5 and TRBJ2-1, with 9 bases lining up with TRBD2. V dropped 8 bases and J dropped 4; count of bases not matched to a gene: 3. Germline V gene lookup returns CDR1 MNHEY and CDR2 SVGAGI. The CDR3 consists of 13 residues.

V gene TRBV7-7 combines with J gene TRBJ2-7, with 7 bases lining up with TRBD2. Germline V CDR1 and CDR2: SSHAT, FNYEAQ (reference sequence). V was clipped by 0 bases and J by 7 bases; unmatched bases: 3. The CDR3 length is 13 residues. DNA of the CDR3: TGTGCCAGCAGCTTAGCCGGGGGGAATGAGCAGTACTTC. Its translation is CASSLAGGNEQYF.

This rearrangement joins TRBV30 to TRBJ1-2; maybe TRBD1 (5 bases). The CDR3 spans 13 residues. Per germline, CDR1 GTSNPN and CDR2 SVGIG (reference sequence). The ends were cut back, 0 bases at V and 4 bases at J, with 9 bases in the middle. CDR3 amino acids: CAWSVAGPYGYTF. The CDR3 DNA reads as TGTGCCTGGAGTGTGGCAGGGCCCTATGGCTACACCTTC. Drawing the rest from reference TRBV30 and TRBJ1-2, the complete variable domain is SQTIHQWPATLVQPVGSPLSLECTVEGTSNPNLYWYRQAAGRGLQLLFYSVGIGQISSEVPQNLSASRPQDRQFILSSKKLLLSDSGFYLCAWSVAGPYGYTFGSGTRLTVV.

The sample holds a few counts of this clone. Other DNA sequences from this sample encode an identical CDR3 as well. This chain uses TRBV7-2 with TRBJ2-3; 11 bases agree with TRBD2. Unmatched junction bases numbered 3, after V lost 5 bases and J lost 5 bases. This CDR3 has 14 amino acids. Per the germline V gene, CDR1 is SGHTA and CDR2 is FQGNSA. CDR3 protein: CASSPGLAGDTQYF. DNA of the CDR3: TGTGCCAGCAGCCCCGGACTAGCGGGAGATACGCAGTATTTT.

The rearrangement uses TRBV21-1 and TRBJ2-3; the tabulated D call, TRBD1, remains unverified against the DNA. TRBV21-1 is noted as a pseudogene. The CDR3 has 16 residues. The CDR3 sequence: CASSPMAGRGTDTQYF. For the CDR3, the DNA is TGTGCCAGCAGCCCGATGGCAGGGCGAGGCACAGATACGCAGTATTTT.

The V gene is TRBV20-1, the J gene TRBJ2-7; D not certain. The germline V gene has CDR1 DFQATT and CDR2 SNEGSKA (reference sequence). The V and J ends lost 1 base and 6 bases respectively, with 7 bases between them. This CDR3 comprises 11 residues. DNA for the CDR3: TGCAGTGCTAGAGCCTCCGGCGAGCAGTACTTC. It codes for CSARASGEQYF.

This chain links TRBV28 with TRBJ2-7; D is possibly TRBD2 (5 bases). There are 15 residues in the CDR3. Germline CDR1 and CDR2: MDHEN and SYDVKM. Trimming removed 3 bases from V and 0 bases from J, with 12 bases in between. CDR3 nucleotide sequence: TGTGCCAGCAGTTTCAGCGGCGCGGACTCCTACGAGCAGTACTTC. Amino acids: CASSFSGADSYEQYF.

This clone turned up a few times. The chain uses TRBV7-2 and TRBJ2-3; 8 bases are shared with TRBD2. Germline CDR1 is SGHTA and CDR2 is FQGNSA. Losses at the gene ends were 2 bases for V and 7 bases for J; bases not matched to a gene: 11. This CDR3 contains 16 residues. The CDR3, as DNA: TGTGCCAGCAGCTTAACAGACGGGAGGGCATTGAATACGCAGTATTTT. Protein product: CASSLTDGRALNTQYF.

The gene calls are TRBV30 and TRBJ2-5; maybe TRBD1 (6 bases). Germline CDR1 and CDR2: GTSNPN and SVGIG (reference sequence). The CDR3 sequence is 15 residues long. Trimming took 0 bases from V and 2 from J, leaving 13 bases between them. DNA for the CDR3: TGTGCCTGGAGTGTACCTACAGGGCGTCAAGAGACCCAGTACTTC. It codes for CAWSVPTGRQETQYF.

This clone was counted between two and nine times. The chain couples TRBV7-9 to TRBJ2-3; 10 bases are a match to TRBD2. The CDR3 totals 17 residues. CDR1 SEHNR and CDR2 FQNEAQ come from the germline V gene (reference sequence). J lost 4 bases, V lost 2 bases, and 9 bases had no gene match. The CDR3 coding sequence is TGTGCCAGCAGCTTACTCCTAGCGGGAGTATCGCCAGATACGCAGTATTTT. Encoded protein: CASSLLLAGVSPDTQYF.